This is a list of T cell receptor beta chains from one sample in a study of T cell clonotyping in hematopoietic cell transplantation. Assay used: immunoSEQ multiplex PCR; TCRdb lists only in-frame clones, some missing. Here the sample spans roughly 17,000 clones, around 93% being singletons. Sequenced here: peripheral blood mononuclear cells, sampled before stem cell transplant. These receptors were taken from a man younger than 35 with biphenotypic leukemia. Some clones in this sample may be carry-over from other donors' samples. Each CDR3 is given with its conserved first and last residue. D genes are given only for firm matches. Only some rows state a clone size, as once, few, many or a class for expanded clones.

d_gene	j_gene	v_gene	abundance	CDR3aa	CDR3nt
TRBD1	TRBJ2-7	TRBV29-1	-	CSVGVGTGVYEQYF	TGCAGCGTTGGAGTGGGGACAGGGGTGTACGAGCAGTACTTC
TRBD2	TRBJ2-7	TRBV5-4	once	CASSDSGGAVYEQYF	TGTGCCAGCAGCGATAGCGGGGGGGCCGTATACGAGCAGTACTTC
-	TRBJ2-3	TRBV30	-	CAWSVGTDTQYF	TGTGCCTGGAGTGTAGGTACAGATACGCAGTATTTT
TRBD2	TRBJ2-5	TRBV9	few	CASSGLAGGTRETQYF	TGTGCCAGCAGCGGACTAGCGGGGGGGACTCGGGAGACCCAGTACTTC
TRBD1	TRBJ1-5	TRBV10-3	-	CAISEAGGDQPQHF	TGTGCCATCAGTGAAGCAGGGGGCGATCAGCCCCAGCATTTT
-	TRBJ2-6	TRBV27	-	CASSLSDGWANVLTF	TGTGCCAGCAGTTTATCTGACGGCTGGGCCAACGTCCTGACTTTC
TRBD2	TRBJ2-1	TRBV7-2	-	CASSLGPSGGGKFF	TGTGCCAGCAGCTTAGGACCTAGCGGTGGCGGGAAGTTCTTC
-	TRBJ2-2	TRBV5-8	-	CASSLGRTAYNTGELFF	TGTGCCAGCAGCTTGGGGAGGACAGCCTACAACACCGGGGAGCTGTTTTTT
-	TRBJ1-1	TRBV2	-	CASRRGVEAFF	TGTGCCAGCAGGAGGGGGGTTGAAGCTTTCTTT
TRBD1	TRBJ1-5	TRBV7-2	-	CASSPQGVLNQPQHF	TGTGCCAGCAGCCCACAGGGGGTTCTCAATCAGCCCCAGCATTTT
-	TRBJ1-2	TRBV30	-	CAWSATKQGQPSF	TGTGCCTGGAGTGCCACCAAACAGGGCCAGCCGTCCTTC
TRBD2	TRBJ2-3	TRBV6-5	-	CASSGSGAHADTQYF	TGTGCCAGCAGTGGTAGCGGGGCCCACGCCGATACGCAGTATTTT
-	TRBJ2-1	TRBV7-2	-	CASSSTQSSYNEQFF	TGTGCCAGCAGCTCGACTCAGAGCTCCTACAATGAGCAGTTCTTC
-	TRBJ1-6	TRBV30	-	CAWSVGSPLHF	TGTGCCTGGAGTGTGGGTTCACCCCTCCACTTT
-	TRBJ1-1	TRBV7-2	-	CASSLEAGRGNTEAFF	TGTGCCAGCAGCTTAGAGGCAGGCAGGGGGAACACTGAAGCTTTCTTT
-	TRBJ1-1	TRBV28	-	CASGGLYAEAFF	TGTGCCAGCGGGGGGTTATACGCTGAAGCTTTCTTT
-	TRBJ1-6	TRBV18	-	CASSFRETNSPLHF	TGTGCCAGCTCCTTCCGGGAGACAAATTCACCCCTCCACTTT
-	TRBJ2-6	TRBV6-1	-	CASSGQSSGANVLTF	TGTGCCAGCAGTGGACAGAGCTCTGGGGCCAACGTCCTGACTTTC
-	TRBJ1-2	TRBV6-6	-	CASTPTGPTYGYTF	TGTGCCAGCACTCCGACCGGACCGACCTATGGCTACACCTTC
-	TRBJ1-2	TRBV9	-	CASSVDGYGYTF	TGTGCCAGCAGCGTCGACGGGTATGGCTACACCTTC
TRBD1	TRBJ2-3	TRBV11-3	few	CASSRGGTGGADTQYF	TGTGCCAGCAGCCGCGGGGGGACAGGGGGCGCAGATACGCAGTATTTT
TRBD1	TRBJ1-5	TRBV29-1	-	CSVGQGRHQPQHF	TGCAGCGTTGGACAGGGGCGGCATCAGCCCCAGCATTTT
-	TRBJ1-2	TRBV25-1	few	CASSVGYGYTF	TGTGCCAGCAGTGTCGGCTATGGCTACACCTTC
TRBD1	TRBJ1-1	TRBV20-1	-	CSATGGLEAFF	TGCAGTGCTACAGGGGGACTTGAAGCTTTCTTT
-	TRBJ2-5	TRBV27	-	CASSLTAQETQYF	TGTGCCAGCAGTTTGACGGCTCAAGAGACCCAGTACTTC
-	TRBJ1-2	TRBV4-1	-	CASSQESNYGYTF	TGCGCCAGCAGCCAAGAGTCCAACTATGGCTACACCTTC
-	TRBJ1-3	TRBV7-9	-	CASSFQAGNTIYF	TGTGCCAGCAGCTTTCAGGCTGGAAACACCATATATTTT
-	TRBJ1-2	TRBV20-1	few	CSARPMLGYTF	TGCAGTGCTAGGCCCATGCTTGGCTACACCTTC
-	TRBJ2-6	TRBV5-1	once	CASSLWGSGANVLTF	TGCGCCAGCAGCTTGTGGGGTTCTGGGGCCAACGTCCTGACTTTC
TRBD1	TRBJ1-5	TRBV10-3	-	CAISESIEGAQPQHF	TGTGCCATCAGTGAGTCGATTGAGGGGGCTCAGCCCCAGCATTTT
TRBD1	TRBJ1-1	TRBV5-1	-	CASSLAYRGLGNTEAFF	TGCGCCAGCAGCTTGGCCTACAGGGGGCTGGGGAACACTGAAGCTTTCTTT
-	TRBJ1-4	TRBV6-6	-	CASSYGNSITNEKLFF	TGTGCCAGCAGTTACGGAAACAGCATAACTAATGAAAAACTGTTTTTT
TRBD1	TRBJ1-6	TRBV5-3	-	CANRGWDSYNSPLHF	TGTGCCAACAGGGGATGGGATTCCTATAATTCACCCCTCCACTTT
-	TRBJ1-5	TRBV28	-	CASRKNREGGNQPQHF	TGTGCCAGCAGGAAAAACAGGGAGGGGGGTAATCAGCCCCAGCATTTT
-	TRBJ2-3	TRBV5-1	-	CASSLAGVGGDTQYF	TGCGCCAGCAGCTTGGCGGGGGTCGGGGGAGATACGCAGTATTTT
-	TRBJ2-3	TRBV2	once	CASMRSTSTDTQYF	TGTGCCAGCATGAGGTCGACTAGCACAGATACGCAGTATTTT
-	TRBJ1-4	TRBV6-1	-	CASSGGHGGEKLFF	TGTGCCAGCAGTGGGGGACACGGGGGCGAAAAACTGTTTTTT
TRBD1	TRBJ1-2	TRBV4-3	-	CASSQADRGFNGYTF	TGCGCCAGCAGCCAAGCTGACAGGGGGTTTAATGGCTACACCTTC
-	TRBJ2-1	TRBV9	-	CASSVDETAQFF	TGTGCCAGCAGCGTAGATGAGACAGCCCAGTTCTTC
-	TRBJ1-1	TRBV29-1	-	CSVGAGRNTEAFF	TGCAGCGTTGGAGCAGGGCGGAACACTGAAGCTTTCTTT
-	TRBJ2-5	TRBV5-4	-	CASSFGDATQYF	TGTGCCAGCAGCTTCGGGGACGCGACCCAGTACTTC
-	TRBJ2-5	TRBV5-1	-	CASSLFGQETQYF	TGCGCCAGCAGCTTGTTCGGGCAAGAGACCCAGTACTTC
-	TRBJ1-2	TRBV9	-	CASSVGDDYGYTF	TGTGCCAGCAGCGTAGGTGATGACTATGGCTACACCTTC